This T cell receptor beta chain was obtained from a study of CD8 T cells in ankylosing spondylitis (dated by TCRdb to about 2017). Background for the entire study: T cell receptor beta repertoires were profiled in healthy donors and ankylosing spondylitis patients so that disease-linked TCR variants could be found. The full study cohort comprised about 25 ankylosing spondylitis patients and over a hundred healthy donors. Peripheral blood was sampled, and synovial fluid was also collected from ankylosing spondylitis patients. The paper as a whole reports these results and caveats: In peripheral blood, the disease-linked clones were found at relatively low frequencies and had a CD8+ phenotype. Some motif variants had previously been reported in the synovial fluid and blood of reactive arthritis patients, which suggests shared mechanisms of disease initiation. The disease-linked clones were reported as significantly enriched in matched synovial fluid samples from ankylosing spondylitis patients. Blood from ankylosing spondylitis patients appeared to be characterized by a TCR beta motif composed of under ten highly homologous amino acid variants.

This clonotype has just a few counts. It lacks a known antigen. No base quality information exists; no much larger clone differs at one position. From the cysteine through the phenylalanine, the CDR3 covers 13 amino acids. The entry retains the CDR3 DNA only, 39 bases that are in frame from base 1. CDR1 and CDR2, per the germline V gene, are MNHNS and SASEGT. Trimming at the junction amounts to 4 bases on V and 2 bases on J, and the germline ends lie 9 bases apart. Sequencing was performed on an Illumina HiSeq 2500. TCR beta libraries were prepared by quantitative 5'-RACE with molecular barcodes. Per the original workflow: A new computational method based on a probabilistic model of VDJ rearrangement was used to identify disease-linked TCR variants. Starting from the raw public reads, TCRdb applied fastp trimming at Q25, assembled clones with MiXCR and retained in-frame beta chains. When rows share a CDR3 protein, they turn into one entry using the most common DNA and genes. The V and J calls and clone size are TCRdb's, not the authors'. This sample has a few hundred thousand distinct CDR3 sequences in its table, and around 21% of those were observed once. The ten largest clones represent 3.5% of the sample.

Sequencing was performed on blood, either unsorted or a sorted T cell fraction (not recorded which). The clonotype was recovered from a female donor with ankylosing spondylitis or in good health (not recorded which). This receptor chain uses TRBV6-1 and TRBJ2-7, with no confident D gene call. CDR3 region: CASSALLTYEQYF. The DNA sequence is as follows: TGTGCCAGCAGTGCCTTGCTCACCTACGAGCAGTACTTC.